Sequencing of this T cell receptor beta chain was carried out in a study of patients and donors after allogeneic stem cell transplantation. TCRdb re-called the RT-PCR reads through MiXCR, storing one row per CDR3 protein. This table has hundreds of thousands of distinct CDR3 sequences, around 16% appearing once. Trimming left V 3 bases short and J 0 bases short, with 9 bases between. Germline V lookup: CDR1 SGHRS, CDR2 YFSETQ. The CDR3 extends over 15 amino acids. The chain has TRBV5-1 and TRBJ1-4, with TRBD1 as a possible D gene (6 bases). This receptor was identified in a human donor who was either an allogeneic HSCT recipient or a stem cell or donor lymphocyte infusion donor (not recorded which). It is not recorded whose cells these are; they may come from a transplant donor. The sample was blood, either unsorted or a sorted T cell fraction (not recorded which). The CDR3 protein is CASSSYRATNEKLFF. The CDR3 DNA sequence: TGCGCCAGCAGCTCGTACAGGGCAACTAATGAAAAACTGTTTTTT.